The entry below gives a single T cell receptor beta chain sequence along with its context. Its cognate antigen has yet to be identified. Per-base quality was not reported, and no clone a single base away is much larger than it. At the junction V is shortened by 5 bases and J by 3 bases; bases outside the gene matches: 10. CDR3 length: 16 amino acids, cysteine to phenylalanine. Only the CDR3 DNA stays, 48 bases, in frame from base 1. The germline V gene provides CDR1 SGHTA and CDR2 FQGTGA. This specimen comes from a study of cytomegalovirus exposure and HLA in healthy donors (dated by TCRdb to 2015 to 2018). In the study overall: According to an earlier analysis of several hundred of the donors, about 170 million T cells yielded 90 million to 140 million unique TCR beta sequences and less than 300 Gb of sequence data. Every discovery cohort repertoire had been produced on one sequencing platform. Among 398 genotyped donors of the cohort, an average of roughly 240,000 unique TCR beta nucleotide sequences were sequenced per donor, around 18% of them non-productive. Roughly 5 DR-DQ haplotypes were handled as single units for association and clustering, since linkage in the cohort was strong. In a later genetic analysis, genome-wide SNP genotypes for about 55% of the 666 donors were used, and that subset was treated as a discovery cohort. The number of donors typed differed by locus, with roughly 629-640 for A, B, C, DRB1 and DQB1, roughly 550 for DQA1, about 610 for DPA1, and about 450 for DPB1. The T cell repertoires of several hundred subjects were profiled by immunosequencing and related to cytomegalovirus serostatus. Of the roughly 390 genotyped donors, approximately 83% fell in the genetic ancestry cluster associated with self-reported Caucasian donors. Roughly 310 gigabases of sequencing data and 70 million to 100 million unique TCR sequences were included in an early release covering several hundred HLA-typed donors. To decide whether each TCR beta V gene segment behaved as functional or pseudogenic, an earlier analysis of over 500 of the donors relied on high-throughput TCR beta sequencing. The study aimed to test whether signatures of past pathogen exposure could be identified by cataloging public T cell receptors. In a later analysis, previously published TCR beta repertoires from 666 donors were re-analyzed and high-resolution HLA genotyping was added so that TCR occurrence patterns could be studied. Along with the approximately 650-subject first cohort, a separate validation cohort of around 110 different subjects was used. Both class I and class II loci were covered by HLA typing, at four-digit resolution. Rather than drawing on any new phenotypic data, the later analysis identified candidate immune exposures from TCR beta sequences and the way those sequences occurred across donors. Donor age, sex, ethnicity and CMV serostatus were collected together with the repertoire data. To predict cytomegalovirus infection status, the study brought together high-throughput TCR immunosequencing, statistical association of individual TCRs with disease status, and machine learning. The full study reports these points: A further reported finding was that TCR beta sequences accurately predicted the HLA-A and HLA-B alleles for most subjects in the first cohort. In a later analysis, TCR association rates were found to vary across HLA loci, with the most associated TCRs seen for DRB1 alleles and the fewest for HLA-C alleles. In a later genetic analysis, fewer N-insertions in productive TCRs were reported among donors in an Asian-associated ancestry cluster than the 666-donor mean. Strong co-occurrence of HLA alleles, especially DR and DQ, made assigning TCR associations to individual alleles difficult. In an earlier analysis of about 600 of the donors, most TCR beta V segments appeared in productive rearrangements about 87% or about 30% of the time, broadly matching IMGT annotations. The study gave a list of under 200 TCR beta chains associated with cytomegalovirus. Correlated functional status among segregating V segments might be attributable to linkage disequilibrium, but an unknown experimental factor could not be ruled out. A later analysis found that HLA-associated TCR beta chains were more clonally expanded and had lower generation probabilities than equally common non-associated chains. A later analysis reported that several top co-occurrence clusters appeared linked to parvovirus B19, influenza, CMV and Epstein-Barr virus. Roughly uniform sequencing depth across donors was assumed in presence/absence analyses, although this assumption may not hold. Fewer than 20 rarely observed V segments, including chromosome 9 orphons, were excluded from the earlier analysis of approximately 500 of the donors because counts were too low. A later genetic analysis associated a missense DCLRE1C variant with V-gene and J-gene trimming of TCR beta chains, and an independent cohort replicated the association. Specific HLA alleles were associated with over 15,000 TCR beta sequences at a false discovery rate of 0.05 in a later analysis. Most TCR sequences were seen in very few donors, while some public TCRs were found in many individuals. Because the 87-base-pair reads could not distinguish some IMGT-functional V segments, including TRBV6-2 and TRBV6-3, those segments were excluded. In vitro tests confirmed that a few of the cytomegalovirus-associated TCR beta chains recognize cytomegalovirus antigens. Immune exposure information for the cohort was limited to CMV serostatus. According to a later analysis, most CMV-associated TCR beta chains appeared to be HLA-restricted, and the HLA associations seemed to be driven largely by CMV exposure. This cohort had only TCR beta chains sequenced, and the lack of alpha or paired-chain data limited which features could be detected. The authors suggested that the approach could potentially be generalized to other disease states and immunological phenotypes. The classifier was reported to diagnose cytomegalovirus status with high specificity and sensitivity in both the original cohort and the validation cohort. The sequencing pipeline was judged likely to have produced a cluster of highly shared sequence variants as a technical artifact. Because some donors lacked HLA typing at each locus, the association tests relied only on the typed subset.

Preparation of the library involved the immunoSEQ multiplex PCR assay. The multiplex PCR relied on a mix of 60 forward primers for TCR Vbeta segments and 13 reverse primers for TCR Jbeta segments. The CDR3 region of rearranged TCR beta genes was amplified from genomic DNA with a multiplex PCR assay. On the Illumina HiSeq System, the amplified TCR beta libraries were sequenced as 87-base-pair reads. For the original study's pipeline: A later analysis tallied roughly 78 million unique TCR beta chains across the roughly 610 repertoires, and some 10 million of those chains were shared by two or more donors. Raw reads were error-corrected and collapsed into unique sequences by a nearest-neighbor algorithm in which closely related sequences were merged to remove PCR and sequencing errors. Alignment of CDR3 sequences to IMGT reference sequences was used to assign V, D and J gene segments. For a sequence to be retained, a match of at least six nucleotides was required to both a V gene segment and a J gene segment. Rearrangements were classified as productive when the CDR3 lacked stop codons and remained in frame with V and J, and all other rearrangements were classified as non-productive. CDR3 was defined by IMGT convention, running from the second conserved V-encoded cysteine to the conserved J-encoded phenylalanine. Sequences without an unambiguous match to a single V gene segment were excluded from the earlier analysis of about 630 of the donors. In an earlier analysis of a few hundred of the donors, V segments were called functional above 56.7% productive rearrangements and were called segregating when the between-donor standard deviation exceeded 5%. A statistical classification framework was developed to diagnose cytomegalovirus status using the catalog of TCR beta chain sequences. V and J gene assignment, in a later analysis, came from comparing TCR nucleotide sequences with IMGT/GENE-DB human TR gene sequences. In a later analysis, CDR3 sequences and most-parsimonious VDJ recombination scenarios were assigned using the TCRdist pipeline. In a later analysis, each TCR beta chain was defined by its CDR3 amino acid sequence together with its V-gene family, and reads lacking a unique V-gene family were excluded. As a way to deal with suspected cross-contamination and a sequencing artifact, a later analysis dropped over 550 nucleotide sequences that were highly shared and had low generation probability. In a later analysis, a clonal expansion index was calculated for each public chain from normalized within-repertoire ranks of inferred template counts. In a later analysis, generation probabilities were computed using a VDJ recombination model fitted to out-of-frame rearrangements, and the results were checked against IGoR. A later analysis scored TCR-TCR, TCR-HLA and TCR-CMV co-occurrence with hypergeometric tests, applying a repertoire-size bias correction to TCR pairs. A later analysis estimated false discovery rates by permuting HLA or CMV assignments 20 times. In a later analysis, co-occurring TCRs were grouped using DBSCAN, with TCRdist sequence similarity added in when clustering inside HLA-allele-positive subsets. Co-occurrence clustering excluded repertoires with fewer than 30,000 or more than 120,000 public chains, plus five with anomalous nucleotide sharing. TCRdb's version of the immuneACCESS table is confined to in-frame rearrangements and falls short of the full clone set. An unresolved V gene accounts for under half of the shortfall where checked; the remainder is of unknown origin. Clonal size and the V and J genes are those of that table, whereas D and trimming came from the DNA. The sample contains roughly 130,000 clones, 80% to 85% of them found a single time. The ten largest clones take up 1% of the sample.

The cohort comprised under 700 healthy bone marrow donors. All cohort members were sampled while nominally healthy, although unrecorded immune exposures were likely present. CMV serostatus was positive for almost 300 and negative for about 50% of the roughly 670 cohort members, and was not recorded for this donor. A peripheral blood sample was collected from each donor, and TCR beta sequencing was performed on peripheral blood mononuclear cells. The Qiagen DNeasy Blood Extraction Kit was used to extract genomic DNA from the blood cell samples. The receptor was derived from a human donor in good health. What was sequenced was PBMCs. Rearrangement joined TRBV7-3 to TRBJ1-2, and 9 junctional nucleotides match TRBD1. The nucleotide sequence reads as follows: TGTGCCAGCAGCGCCACGGACAGGGGTCCCTACTATGGCTACACCTTC. Protein translation: CASSATDRGPYYGYTF.